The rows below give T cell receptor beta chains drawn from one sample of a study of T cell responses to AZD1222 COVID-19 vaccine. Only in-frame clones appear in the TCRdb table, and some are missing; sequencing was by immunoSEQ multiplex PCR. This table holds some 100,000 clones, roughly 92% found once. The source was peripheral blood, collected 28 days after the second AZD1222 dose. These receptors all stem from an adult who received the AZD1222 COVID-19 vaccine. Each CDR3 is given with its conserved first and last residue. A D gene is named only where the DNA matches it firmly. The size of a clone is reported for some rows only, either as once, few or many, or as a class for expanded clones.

cdr3_nt: TGTGCCAGCAGAGACAGGGTAACCTATGGCTACACCTTC; cdr3_aa: CASRDRVTYGYTF; d_call: TRBD1; j_call: TRBJ1-2; cdr3_length: 13; clone_size: once; v_call: TRBV2
cdr3_nt: TGTGCCAGCAGCTTGGATGGCCGCTCCTACGAGCAGTACTTC; cdr3_aa: CASSLDGRSYEQYF; d_call: .; j_call: TRBJ2-7; cdr3_length: 14; clone_size: .; v_call: TRBV5-5
cdr3_nt: TGTGCCAGCAGCCCTAGAAATGAGCAGTTCTTC; cdr3_aa: CASSPRNEQFF; d_call: .; j_call: TRBJ2-1; cdr3_length: 11; clone_size: .; v_call: TRBV11-3
cdr3_nt: TGCGCCAGCAGCCAAAGGGCCCCTCTGATGGGACAGGGCTATGGCTACACCTTC; cdr3_aa: CASSQRAPLMGQGYGYTF; d_call: TRBD1; j_call: TRBJ1-2; cdr3_length: 18; clone_size: .; v_call: TRBV4-3
cdr3_nt: TGTGCCAGTAGTAGACAGGGGGCGAACACCGGGGAGCTGTTTTTT; cdr3_aa: CASSRQGANTGELFF; d_call: TRBD1; j_call: TRBJ2-2; cdr3_length: 15; clone_size: .; v_call: TRBV19
cdr3_nt: TGTGCCAGTGGAAGGGGTCAAGAGACCCAGTACTTC; cdr3_aa: CASGRGQETQYF; d_call: .; j_call: TRBJ2-5; cdr3_length: 12; clone_size: .; v_call: TRBV19
cdr3_nt: TGCGCCAGCAGCACCACAGGGGGGTACAGCTATGGCTACACCTTC; cdr3_aa: CASSTTGGYSYGYTF; d_call: TRBD1; j_call: TRBJ1-2; cdr3_length: 15; clone_size: .; v_call: TRBV5-1
cdr3_nt: TGTGCCAGCAGCGTTGTGACGACAGATAACTATGGCTACACCTTC; cdr3_aa: CASSVVTTDNYGYTF; d_call: .; j_call: TRBJ1-2; cdr3_length: 15; clone_size: .; v_call: TRBV9
cdr3_nt: TGTGCCAGCAGCCTCTCAGTTGGGACTGAAGCTTTCTTT; cdr3_aa: CASSLSVGTEAFF; d_call: .; j_call: TRBJ1-1; cdr3_length: 13; clone_size: medium-sized; v_call: TRBV7-2
cdr3_nt: TGTGCCAGCAGCTTACAAGGAATGTGGAGCACCGGGGAGCTGTTTTTT; cdr3_aa: CASSLQGMWSTGELFF; d_call: .; j_call: TRBJ2-2; cdr3_length: 16; clone_size: .; v_call: TRBV7-9
cdr3_nt: TGTGCCAGCACCCCAGGGTTGGCGGATAACTATGGCTACACCTTC; cdr3_aa: CASTPGLADNYGYTF; d_call: .; j_call: TRBJ1-2; cdr3_length: 15; clone_size: .; v_call: TRBV6-5
cdr3_nt: TGTGCCAGTAGTATAGGTGGGACAGGGGGTGGTGAAAAACTGTTTTTT; cdr3_aa: CASSIGGTGGGEKLFF; d_call: TRBD1; j_call: TRBJ1-4; cdr3_length: 16; clone_size: .; v_call: TRBV19
cdr3_nt: TGTGCCTGGAGCCGGGGAGGGGGGTTCACCTACGAGCAGTACTTC; cdr3_aa: CAWSRGGGFTYEQYF; d_call: .; j_call: TRBJ2-7; cdr3_length: 15; clone_size: few; v_call: TRBV30
cdr3_nt: TGTGCCAGCAGCTTCGAACCTAACAGGGGTTTCTACAATGAGCAGTTCTTC; cdr3_aa: CASSFEPNRGFYNEQFF; d_call: TRBD1; j_call: TRBJ2-1; cdr3_length: 17; clone_size: .; v_call: TRBV7-3
cdr3_nt: TGCGCCAGCAGCGAGGGGACAGCGAACACCGGGGAGCTGTTTTTT; cdr3_aa: CASSEGTANTGELFF; d_call: TRBD1; j_call: TRBJ2-2; cdr3_length: 15; clone_size: .; v_call: TRBV5-1
cdr3_nt: TGTGCCAGCAGCCCCGGGGGCGGGGGAAGCACAGATACGCAGTATTTT; cdr3_aa: CASSPGGGGSTDTQYF; d_call: .; j_call: TRBJ2-3; cdr3_length: 16; clone_size: .; v_call: TRBV11-2
cdr3_nt: TGTGCCAGCAGCTTTGACAGGGGGCCTGGGGCCAACGTCCTGACTTTC; cdr3_aa: CASSFDRGPGANVLTF; d_call: TRBD1; j_call: TRBJ2-6; cdr3_length: 16; clone_size: .; v_call: TRBV11-1
cdr3_nt: TGCGCCAGCAGCGCCAACTCTGGGGGTTCACCCCTCCACTTT; cdr3_aa: CASSANSGGSPLHF; d_call: .; j_call: TRBJ1-6; cdr3_length: 14; clone_size: .; v_call: TRBV5-1
cdr3_nt: TGCGCCAGCAGTGAGTTACTAGCGGCGCTCTACAATGAGCAGTTCTTC; cdr3_aa: CASSELLAALYNEQFF; d_call: TRBD2; j_call: TRBJ2-1; cdr3_length: 16; clone_size: .; v_call: TRBV10-2
cdr3_nt: TGTGCCAGCAGCCAATTCCCGGGGGGGAGCTACGAGCAGTACTTC; cdr3_aa: CASSQFPGGSYEQYF; d_call: TRBD2; j_call: TRBJ2-7; cdr3_length: 15; clone_size: .; v_call: TRBV3-1/TRBV3-2
cdr3_nt: TGTGCCTGGAGCCGAGCCGGGACTACCCAAAACATTCAGTACTTC; cdr3_aa: CAWSRAGTTQNIQYF; d_call: TRBD2; j_call: TRBJ2-4; cdr3_length: 15; clone_size: .; v_call: TRBV30
cdr3_nt: TGTGCCAGCAGCTCCTCTGGCGGATCCTACGAGCAGTACTTC; cdr3_aa: CASSSSGGSYEQYF; d_call: .; j_call: TRBJ2-7; cdr3_length: 14; clone_size: .; v_call: TRBV7-3
cdr3_nt: TGTGCCAGCAGCCAAGATCGGGGCTTACTCCGGCGGGGGACTCAAGAGACCCAGTACTTC; cdr3_aa: CASSQDRGLLRRGTQETQYF; d_call: TRBD2; j_call: TRBJ2-5; cdr3_length: 20; clone_size: once; v_call: TRBV14
cdr3_nt: TGTGCCAGCTCAGCTACAGGGGCTAGCAATCAGCCCCAGCATTTT; cdr3_aa: CASSATGASNQPQHF; d_call: TRBD1; j_call: TRBJ1-5; cdr3_length: 15; clone_size: .; v_call: TRBV18
cdr3_nt: TGCGCCAGCAGCTTGGGCCTAGCCACAGATACGCAGTATTTT; cdr3_aa: CASSLGLATDTQYF; d_call: .; j_call: TRBJ2-3; cdr3_length: 14; clone_size: .; v_call: TRBV5-1
cdr3_nt: TGTGCCTGGAGTCTAGGGGGCAGGGAGACCCAGTACTTC; cdr3_aa: CAWSLGGRETQYF; d_call: TRBD1; j_call: TRBJ2-5; cdr3_length: 13; clone_size: .; v_call: TRBV30
cdr3_nt: TGTGCCAGCAGTTACTCGTGGGCAGGGGGCACTGAAGCTTTCTTT; cdr3_aa: CASSYSWAGGTEAFF; d_call: TRBD1; j_call: TRBJ1-1; cdr3_length: 15; clone_size: .; v_call: TRBV6-5
cdr3_nt: TGTGCCAGCAGCTTGGACCGAAGTGCCGGGTGGCAAGAGACCCAGTACTTC; cdr3_aa: CASSLDRSAGWQETQYF; d_call: .; j_call: TRBJ2-5; cdr3_length: 17; clone_size: .; v_call: TRBV5-5
cdr3_nt: TGTGCCAGCAGCATTCAGGGTGTTGGGACTGAAGCTTTCTTT; cdr3_aa: CASSIQGVGTEAFF; d_call: .; j_call: TRBJ1-1; cdr3_length: 14; clone_size: .; v_call: TRBV7-3
cdr3_nt: TGTGCCTGGAGTGGGGGGGCCAATCAGCCCCAGCATTTT; cdr3_aa: CAWSGGANQPQHF; d_call: .; j_call: TRBJ1-5; cdr3_length: 13; clone_size: .; v_call: TRBV30
cdr3_nt: TGTGCCAGCAGCTGGCAGGGTGACGCCCGCGGCCAAGAGACCCAGTACTTC; cdr3_aa: CASSWQGDARGQETQYF; d_call: .; j_call: TRBJ2-5; cdr3_length: 17; clone_size: .; v_call: TRBV11-3
cdr3_nt: TGCAGCGGTAGGGTCTACAATGAGCAGTTCTTC; cdr3_aa: CSGRVYNEQFF; d_call: .; j_call: TRBJ2-1; cdr3_length: 11; clone_size: .; v_call: TRBV29-1
cdr3_nt: TGTGCCAGCAGCTTAGCCGGGGACAGGGGGCTTCGTGATACTTTCTTT; cdr3_aa: CASSLAGDRGLRDTFF; d_call: TRBD1; j_call: TRBJ1-1; cdr3_length: 16; clone_size: .; v_call: TRBV13
cdr3_nt: TGTGCCAGCAGACCCGGGACAGGGGGTCTCGAGACCCAGTACTTC; cdr3_aa: CASRPGTGGLETQYF; d_call: TRBD1; j_call: TRBJ2-5; cdr3_length: 15; clone_size: .; v_call: TRBV7-3
cdr3_nt: TGTGCCAGCAGCCAATCGGGGTCTACAGATCGGTTGGGGTATGGCTACACCTTC; cdr3_aa: CASSQSGSTDRLGYGYTF; d_call: .; j_call: TRBJ1-2; cdr3_length: 18; clone_size: once; v_call: TRBV16
cdr3_nt: TGTGCCAGCAGCTTATCGGGACTGAACACTGAAGCTTTCTTT; cdr3_aa: CASSLSGLNTEAFF; d_call: .; j_call: TRBJ1-1; cdr3_length: 14; clone_size: .; v_call: TRBV7-3
cdr3_nt: TGCGCCAGCAGCCAACTCAGGGGCCCGCGGGACGAAAACATTCAGTACTTC; cdr3_aa: CASSQLRGPRDENIQYF; d_call: .; j_call: TRBJ2-4; cdr3_length: 17; clone_size: .; v_call: TRBV4-1
cdr3_nt: TGTGCCAGCTCACCCGCCCGGGGTTTGACCACTGAAGCTTTCTTT; cdr3_aa: CASSPARGLTTEAFF; d_call: .; j_call: TRBJ1-1; cdr3_length: 15; clone_size: .; v_call: TRBV18
cdr3_nt: TGTGCCACCGGAGGCGGGGGGGCCACAGATACGCAGTATTTT; cdr3_aa: CATGGGGATDTQYF; d_call: TRBD2; j_call: TRBJ2-3; cdr3_length: 14; clone_size: .; v_call: TRBV28
cdr3_nt: TGTGCCAGCAGTTCTTACAGGGGTGGCGACACTGAAGCTTTCTTT; cdr3_aa: CASSSYRGGDTEAFF; d_call: TRBD1; j_call: TRBJ1-1; cdr3_length: 15; clone_size: .; v_call: TRBV27
cdr3_nt: TGTGCCAGCAGCTTAGGCAGGAGATACTACGAGCAGTACTTC; cdr3_aa: CASSLGRRYYEQYF; d_call: .; j_call: TRBJ2-7; cdr3_length: 14; clone_size: .; v_call: TRBV7-2
cdr3_nt: TGTGCCTGGAGCGCCCGGGGCCGCCTCTATGGCTACACCTTC; cdr3_aa: CAWSARGRLYGYTF; d_call: .; j_call: TRBJ1-2; cdr3_length: 14; clone_size: .; v_call: TRBV30
cdr3_nt: TGTGCCAGCAGCCATCGTCTGGGCGGGGAGTATGGCTACACCTTC; cdr3_aa: CASSHRLGGEYGYTF; d_call: .; j_call: TRBJ1-2; cdr3_length: 15; clone_size: .; v_call: TRBV3-1/TRBV3-2
cdr3_nt: TGCAGCGTTGAAGAGTCAGGTGGAGGCTACACCTTC; cdr3_aa: CSVEESGGGYTF; d_call: .; j_call: TRBJ1-2; cdr3_length: 12; clone_size: .; v_call: TRBV29-1